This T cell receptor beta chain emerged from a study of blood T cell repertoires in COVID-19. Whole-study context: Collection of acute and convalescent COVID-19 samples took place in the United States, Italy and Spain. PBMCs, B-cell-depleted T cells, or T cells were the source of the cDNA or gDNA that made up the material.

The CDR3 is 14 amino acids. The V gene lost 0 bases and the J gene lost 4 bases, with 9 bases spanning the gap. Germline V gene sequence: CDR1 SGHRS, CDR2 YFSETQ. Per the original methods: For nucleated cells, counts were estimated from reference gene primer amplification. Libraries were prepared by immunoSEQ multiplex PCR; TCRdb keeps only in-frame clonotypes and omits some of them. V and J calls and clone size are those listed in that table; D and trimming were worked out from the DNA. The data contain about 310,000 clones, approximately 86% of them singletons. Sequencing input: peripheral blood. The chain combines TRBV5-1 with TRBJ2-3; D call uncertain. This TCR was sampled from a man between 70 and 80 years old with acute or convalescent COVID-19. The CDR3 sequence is CASSLERVPDTQYF. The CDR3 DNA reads TGCGCCAGCAGCTTGGAACGGGTCCCAGATACGCAGTATTTT.